This T cell receptor (beta chain) is drawn from a study of cytomegalovirus exposure and HLA in healthy donors. In the PCR, 60 Vbeta and 13 Jbeta primers were used. Data came from immunoSEQ multiplex PCR; TCRdb stores just in-frame clones and leaves some out. The data contain roughly 140,000 clones, about four fifths of them seen just once; the ten biggest clones take up roughly 2.8%. General observations from the study: Rare TCR sequences dominated, though some public TCRs recurred in many donors.

CDR1 is SGDLS and CDR2 is YYNGEE in the germline V gene. The CDR3 extends over 15 amino acids. The V and J ends lost 0 bases and 6 bases respectively, with 12 bases between them. As for this clone: Antigen unknown.

Sequencing input: PBMCs. This chain joins TRBV9 and TRBJ2-2; TRBD2 might be the D (7 bases). The sequence was collected from a male donor in good health and CMV-seronegative. Here the CDR3 DNA reads TGTGCCAGCAGCGTAGTACAGGGAGGGGCCGGGGAGCTGTTTTTT. This codes for CASSVVQGGAGELFF.